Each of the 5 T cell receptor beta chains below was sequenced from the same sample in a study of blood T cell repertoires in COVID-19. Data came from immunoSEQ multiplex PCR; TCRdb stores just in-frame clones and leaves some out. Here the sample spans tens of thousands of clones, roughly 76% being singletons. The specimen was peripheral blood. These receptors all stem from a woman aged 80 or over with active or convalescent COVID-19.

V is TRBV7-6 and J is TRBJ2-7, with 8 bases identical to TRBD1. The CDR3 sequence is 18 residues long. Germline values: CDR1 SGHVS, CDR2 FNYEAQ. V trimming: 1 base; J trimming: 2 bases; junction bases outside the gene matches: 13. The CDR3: CASSLGSGGSKRTYEQYF. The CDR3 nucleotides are TGTGCCAGCAGCTTAGGTTCAGGGGGCTCTAAACGCACCTACGAGCAGTACTTC.

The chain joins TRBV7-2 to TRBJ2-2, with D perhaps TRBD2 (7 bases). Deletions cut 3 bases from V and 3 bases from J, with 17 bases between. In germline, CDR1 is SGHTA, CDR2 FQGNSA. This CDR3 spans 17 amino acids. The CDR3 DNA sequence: TGTGCCAGCAGCTTCGGGGGGCGGAGTAGGGACACCGGGGAGCTGTTTTTT. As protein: CASSFGGRSRDTGELFF.

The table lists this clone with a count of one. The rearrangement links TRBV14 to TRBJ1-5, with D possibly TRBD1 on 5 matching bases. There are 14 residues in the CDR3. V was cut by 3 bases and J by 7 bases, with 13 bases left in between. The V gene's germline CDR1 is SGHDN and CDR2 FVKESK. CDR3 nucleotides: TGTGCCAGCAGCCAGGTCCCTAACAGGCAGCCCCAGCATTTT. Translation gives CASSQVPNRQPQHF.

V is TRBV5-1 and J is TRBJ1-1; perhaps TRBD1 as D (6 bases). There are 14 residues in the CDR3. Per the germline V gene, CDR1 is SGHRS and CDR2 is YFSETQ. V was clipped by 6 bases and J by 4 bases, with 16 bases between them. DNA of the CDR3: TGCGCCAGCATGCAAGGGGGGGTAGGCACTGAAGCTTTCTTT. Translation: CASMQGGVGTEAFF. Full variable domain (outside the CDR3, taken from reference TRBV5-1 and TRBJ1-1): KAGVTQTPRYLIKTRGQQVTLSCSPISGHRSVSWYQQTPGQGLQFLFEYFSETQRNKGNFPGRFSGRQFSNSRSEMNVSTLELGDSALYLCASMQGGVGTEAFFGQGTRLTVV.

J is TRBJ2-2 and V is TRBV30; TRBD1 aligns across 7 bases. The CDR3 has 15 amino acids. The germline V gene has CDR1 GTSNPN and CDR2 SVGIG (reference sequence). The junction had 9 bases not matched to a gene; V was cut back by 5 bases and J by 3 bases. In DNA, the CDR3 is TGTGCCTGGGAAACAACAGGGGTTGACACCGGGGAGCTGTTTTTT. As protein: CAWETTGVDTGELFF.